A single sample is the source of the 22 T cell receptor beta chains below, sequenced in a study of T cell repertoires in cytomegalovirus infection. TCRdb re-called the reads through MiXCR, storing one row per CDR3 protein. The sample records hundreds of thousands of distinct CDR3 sequences, about a sixth being singletons. Sequenced: PBMCs. The receptors come from a human donor in good health (CMV status not recorded). Some clones in this sample may be carry-over from other donors' samples.

Comments on this clonotype: The conserved phenylalanine or tryptophan is not found at the CDR3 terminus, so this likely reflects a read error. The limits of the CDR3 on the DNA are not certain, so only TCRdb's listed CDR3 is given. V gene TRBV29-1 combines with J gene TRBJ1-5; the DNA was not used to check the table's D call, TRBD1. The germline V gene encodes CDR1 SQVTM and CDR2 ANQGSEA. The CDR3 is made up of 12 amino acids, end residues included. The CDR3 here is CSVLDRAQPQQL.

This clonotype was seen more than once but under ten times. The CDR3 is CASRPGQEQETQYF. CDR3 coding DNA: TGTGCCAGCAGACCTGGACAGGAACAAGAGACCCAGTACTTC. V usage is TRBV5-4 and J usage is TRBJ2-5; 7 nucleotides line up with TRBD1. The trim removed 5 bases at V and 2 bases at J, leaving 6 bases unmatched. The germline V gene has CDR1 SGHNT and CDR2 YYREEE (reference sequence). The CDR3 loop spans 14 amino acids.

This clonotype came up many times. The CDR3 here is CAISDLTSGVETQYF. CDR3 bases: TGTGCCATCAGTGATCTCACTAGCGGGGTTGAGACCCAGTACTTC. The chain links TRBV10-3 to TRBJ2-5; TRBD2 matches 10 bases. From germline, CDR1 is ENHRY and CDR2 SYGVKD. V dropped 3 bases and J dropped 5; count of bases not matched to a gene: 6. This CDR3 comprises 15 residues.

This clonotype was recorded at least ten times. The CDR3 region is CASSRSGVLDTEAFF. The CDR3 DNA follows: TGTGCCAGCAGCCGAAGTGGGGTTCTGGACACTGAAGCTTTCTTT. This chain uses TRBV7-2 with TRBJ1-1; no reliable D call. This CDR3 spans 15 amino acids. Germline-derived CDR1 and CDR2 are SGHTA and FQGNSA. V lost 5 bases and J lost 3, with 16 bases in between.

This clonotype came up many times. This chain links TRBV27 with TRBJ2-7; 11 positions agree with TRBD2. CDR1 and CDR2 (germline): MNHEY, SMNVEV (reference sequence). The CDR3 extends over 14 amino acids. V was clipped by 6 bases and J by 2 bases; unmatched bases: 3. CDR3 loop: CASRLAGETYEQYF. The CDR3 nucleotides are TGTGCCAGCAGACTAGCGGGGGAGACCTACGAGCAGTACTTC.

The chain employs TRBV6-6 and TRBJ1-5, with D possibly matching TRBD1 (5 bases). V was cut by 1 base and J by 5 bases, with 12 bases left in between. CDR1 is MNHNY, CDR2 SVGAGI, per germline (reference sequence). The CDR3 runs to 15 residues. The CDR3 DNA sequence: TGTGCCAGCAGTTACTTTGGGGGGAAGGATCAGCCCCAGCATTTT. Protein sequence: CASSYFGGKDQPQHF.

The genes are TRBV29-1 and TRBJ2-3; D gene uncertain. Germline values: CDR1 SQVTM, CDR2 ANQGSEA. The CDR3 sequence is 12 residues long. The CDR3 DNA sequence: TGCAGAGTACAGTGGGGCACAGATACGCAGTATTTT. Translating it yields CRVQWGTDTQYF.

The J gene is TRBJ1-3, the V gene TRBV9; D not certain. This CDR3 is built from 15 residues. The V end lost 0 bases, the J end lost 0 bases, and 7 bases lay between the germline ends. CDR1 is SGDLS and CDR2 is YYNGEE in the germline V gene. CDR3 protein: CASSVGGNSGNTIYF. The CDR3 coding sequence is TGTGCCAGCAGCGTAGGAGGAAACTCTGGAAACACCATATATTTT. Full variable domain (remainder filled in from reference TRBV9 and TRBJ1-3): DSGVTQTPKHLITATGQRVTLRCSPRSGDLSVYWYQQSLDQGLQFLIQYYNGEERAKGNILERFSAQQFPDLHSELNLSSLELGDSALYFCASSVGGNSGNTIYFGEGSWLTVV.

The V call is TRBV27, the J call TRBJ2-7; 9 bases are a match to TRBD1. The CDR3 has 19 residues. Per the germline V gene, CDR1 is MNHEY and CDR2 is SMNVEV (reference sequence). V was pared by 5 bases and J by 3 bases, with 20 bases of the junction left unmatched. The CDR3 protein is CASSLRGQGKSGNNYEQYF. The CDR3 DNA follows: TGTGCCAGCAGTCTGAGGGGACAGGGCAAGTCGGGGAACAACTACGAGCAGTACTTC.

This clonotype has just a few counts. The rearrangement joins TRBV6-2 or TRBV6-3 to TRBJ2-3, with 13 bases fitting TRBD2. The germline V gene has CDR1 MNHEY and CDR2 SVGEGT. The CDR3 runs 16 residues. Trimming removed 6 bases from V and 2 bases from J; junction bases left unmatched: 5. CDR3 sequence reads: CASRPTSGGYTDTQYF. The CDR3 nucleotides read TGTGCCAGCAGGCCGACTAGCGGGGGGTACACAGATACGCAGTATTTT.

This clonotype was counted at least ten times. The chain has TRBV7-2 and TRBJ2-7; D call uncertain. This CDR3 is 12 amino acids long. Per germline, CDR1 SGHTA and CDR2 FQGNSA. V lost 8 bases and J lost 4, with 12 bases in between. The CDR3, as DNA: TGTGCCAGCGGTCATCTTGGTTACGAGCAGTACTTC. Translating it yields CASGHLGYEQYF.

This clonotype was counted at least ten times. V and J are TRBV7-2 and TRBJ2-2; D not certain. The V end was cut by 5 bases, the J end by 4 bases, with 11 bases between. The CDR3 sequence is 14 residues long. CDR1 is SGHTA, CDR2 FQGNSA, per germline. The CDR3 sequence is CASSAQQSTGELFF. CDR3 DNA sequence: TGTGCCAGCAGCGCCCAGCAGTCCACCGGGGAGCTGTTTTTT.

In this sample, this clonotype turned up many times. The rearrangement uses TRBV12-3 or TRBV12-4 and TRBJ1-4; 7 positions match TRBD1. Losses at the gene ends were 7 bases for V and 4 bases for J; bases not matched to a gene: 6. The CDR3 totals 14 residues. The CDR3 sequence: CASTSGGNNEKLFF. As DNA, the CDR3 is TGTGCCAGCACCTCAGGGGGGAATAATGAAAAACTGTTTTTT.

V and J are TRBV7-9 and TRBJ2-1; possibly TRBD2 for D (7 bases). This CDR3 is 15 amino acids long. The V and J ends lost 2 bases and 9 bases respectively, with 17 bases between them. Per the germline V gene, CDR1 is SEHNR and CDR2 is FQNEAQ (reference sequence). This CDR3 is CASSLTGHGRSEQFF. As DNA, the CDR3 is TGTGCCAGCAGCTTAACGGGACACGGGAGGAGTGAGCAGTTCTTC.

V is TRBV12-3 or TRBV12-4 and J is TRBJ1-2; 10 nucleotides agree with TRBD1. CDR3 length: 22 residues. After removal of 4 bases from V and 8 bases from J, the junction contained 31 bases not matched to a gene. DNA of the CDR3: TGTGCCAGCAGTTCTACCGGAGGACAGGGGGACCTTTGGACTTTCACTGGGGGAGGCTACACCTTC. Translating it yields CASSSTGGQGDLWTFTGGGYTF.

The J gene is TRBJ2-1, the V gene TRBV11-2, with 9 bases matching TRBD2. CDR3 length: 14 amino acids. Germline CDR1 SGHAT, CDR2 FQNNGV. V was clipped by 11 bases and J by 3 bases; unmatched bases: 8. DNA for the CDR3: TGTGCCTCCTGGGGCGGGGGGGTCTACAATGAGCAGTTCTTC. Its translation is CASWGGGVYNEQFF.

This clonotype was recorded only once. The J gene is TRBJ2-5, the V gene TRBV25-1, with a weak D call TRBD1 (6 bases). The CDR3 sequence is 13 residues long. CDR1 is MGHDK and CDR2 is SYGVNS in the germline V gene. Trimming took 8 bases from V and 1 from J, leaving 11 bases between them. CDR3: CASGRGGQETQYF. For the CDR3, the DNA is TGTGCCAGCGGACGAGGGGGCCAAGAGACCCAGTACTTC.

This sequence joins TRBV4-1 and TRBJ2-2; D is ambiguous. The CDR3 extends over 16 amino acids. V lost 0 bases and J lost 1, with 9 bases in between. Germline V gene data show CDR1 as MGHRA and CDR2 as YSYEKL. The CDR3 region has the DNA TGCGCCAGCAGCCAAGAGGGGTGGGGGAACACCGGGGAGCTGTTTTTT. It yields the protein CASSQEGWGNTGELFF.

This clonotype has only a few counts. J is TRBJ2-1 and V is TRBV6-6; D gene unclear. V lost 2 bases, J lost 7 bases, and 12 bases lay in between. CDR3 length equals 14 residues. Germline V gene sequence: CDR1 MNHNY, CDR2 SVGAGI (reference sequence). This CDR3 is CASSYPILTNEQFF. The CDR3 DNA follows: TGTGCCAGCAGTTACCCAATTCTCACGAATGAGCAGTTCTTC.

The chain carries TRBV4-1 and TRBJ1-5; D unclear. There are 14 residues in the CDR3. Trimming removed 0 bases at V and 7 bases at J, with 10 bases between. Germline V gene sequence: CDR1 MGHRA, CDR2 YSYEKL. As DNA, the CDR3 is TGCGCCAGCAGCCAAGAGGTATCTCGGCAGCCCCAGCATTTT. Translated: CASSQEVSRQPQHF.

This clonotype was picked up many times. This chain links TRBV7-3 with TRBJ2-3; 9 bases align to TRBD2. The CDR3 totals 16 residues. After removal of 5 bases from V and 2 bases from J, the junction contained 8 bases not matched to a gene. Germline V gene data show CDR1 as SGHTA and CDR2 as FQGTGA. CDR3 coding DNA: TGTGCCAGCAGCCTTCGAGCGGGGGGAGTCACAGATACGCAGTATTTT. Protein: CASSLRAGGVTDTQYF.

This clonotype came up many times. The chain carries TRBV10-3 and TRBJ1-2; the D gene is possibly TRBD1 (6 bases). CDR1 is ENHRY and CDR2 is SYGVKD in the germline V gene. The CDR3 runs 15 residues. V was clipped by 3 bases and J by 7 bases, with 18 bases between them. The CDR3 loop reads CAISDYGTLPAGYTF. In nucleotides, the CDR3 is TGTGCCATCAGTGATTACGGGACACTCCCGGCTGGCTACACCTTC.